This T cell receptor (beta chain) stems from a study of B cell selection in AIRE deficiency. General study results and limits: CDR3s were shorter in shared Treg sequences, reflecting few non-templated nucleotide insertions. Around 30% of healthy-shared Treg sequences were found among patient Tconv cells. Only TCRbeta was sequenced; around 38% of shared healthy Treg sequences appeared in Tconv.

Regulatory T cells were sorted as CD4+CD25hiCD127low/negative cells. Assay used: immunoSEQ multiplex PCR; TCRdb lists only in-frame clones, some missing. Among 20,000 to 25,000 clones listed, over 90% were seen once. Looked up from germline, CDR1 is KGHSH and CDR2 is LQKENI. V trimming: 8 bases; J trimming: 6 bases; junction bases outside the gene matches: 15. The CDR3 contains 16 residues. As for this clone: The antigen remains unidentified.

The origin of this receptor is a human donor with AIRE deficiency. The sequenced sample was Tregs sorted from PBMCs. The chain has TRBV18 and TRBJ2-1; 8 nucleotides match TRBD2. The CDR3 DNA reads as TGTGCCAGCACGGGGGGGGGACGCCAAAGCAGCAATGAGCAGTTCTTC. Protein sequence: CASTGGGRQSSNEQFF.